The 17 T cell receptor beta chains in this list originate from one sample, sequenced in a study of T cell responses to AZD1222 COVID-19 vaccine. Profiling relied on immunoSEQ multiplex PCR, and the TCRdb table lists in-frame clones only, not all of them. The repertoire holds roughly 70,000 clones, with around 79% as singletons. Sequencing used peripheral blood, obtained on day 0 of MenACWY control vaccination. The receptors were sampled from an adult in good health.

This clone has just a few counts. V and J are TRBV6-5 and TRBJ2-1; 13 positions match TRBD2. The V segment lost 2 bases and the J segment 9 bases; nucleotides outside the gene matches: 7. CDR1 and CDR2 from the germline V gene are MNHEY and SVGAGI. This CDR3 region has 16 residues. CDR3 region: CASSYPGLAGSSEQFF. CDR3 bases: TGTGCCAGCAGTTACCCGGGACTAGCGGGATCGTCTGAGCAGTTCTTC.

This chain links TRBV7-8 with TRBJ2-2; weak D call: TRBD1 (6 bases). V lost 5 bases and J lost 4, with 17 bases in between. Germline CDR1 SGHVS, CDR2 FQNEAQ. The CDR3 has 16 residues. CDR3 residues: CASSPNRVRSTGELFF. DNA for the CDR3: TGTGCCAGCAGCCCAAACAGGGTTCGGAGCACCGGGGAGCTGTTTTTT.

The CDR3 is CAISEEFSGRLYEQFF. CDR3 coding DNA: TGTGCCATCAGTGAGGAATTTAGCGGGAGGCTTTATGAGCAGTTCTTC. This chain links TRBV10-3 with TRBJ2-1, with 10 bases that match TRBD2. Germline lookup yields CDR1 ENHRY and CDR2 SYGVKD. The CDR3 covers 16 residues. With 2 bases clipped from V and 8 bases from J, the junction kept 9 bases outside the gene matches.

The CDR3 DNA sequence: TGTGCCAGCAGCTCTCAAACGGGGAAAGAAGAAAAACTGTTTTTT. This translates into CASSSQTGKEEKLFF. The chain employs TRBV9 and TRBJ1-4; D gene unclear. Germline V lookup: CDR1 SGDLS, CDR2 YYNGEE. V was trimmed by 4 bases and J by 8 bases, leaving 18 bases between them. The CDR3 runs to 15 residues.

The rearrangement uses TRBV2 and TRBJ1-5, with a possible D match to TRBD1 (6 bases). This CDR3 is 18 amino acids long. Germline assignment: CDR1 SNHLY and CDR2 FYNNEI. Between the trimmed V and J ends, which lost 0 bases and 6 bases, there was a span of 21 bases. The CDR3 DNA reads TGTGCCAGCAGTGAAGCGCTGGGAGGGACACGGGTAAGTCAGCCCCAGCATTTT. It codes for CASSEALGGTRVSQPQHF.

The V gene is TRBV5-1, the J gene TRBJ2-5; D is unclear. Germline assignment: CDR1 SGHRS and CDR2 YFSETQ. Trimming removed 0 bases at V and 5 bases at J, with 5 bases between. The CDR3 runs to 12 residues. The chain's CDR3 is CASSLEFETQYF. DNA for the CDR3: TGCGCCAGCAGCTTGGAGTTCGAGACCCAGTACTTC. Looking up the rest from reference TRBV5-1 and TRBJ2-5 gives the full variable domain: KAGVTQTPRYLIKTRGQQVTLSCSPISGHRSVSWYQQTPGQGLQFLFEYFSETQRNKGNFPGRFSGRQFSNSRSEMNVSTLELGDSALYLCASSLEFETQYFGPGTRLLVL.

This chain joins TRBV29-1 and TRBJ1-1; TRBD1 agrees at 7 bases. Looked up from germline, CDR1 is SQVTM and CDR2 is ANQGSEA. Germline trimming cut 2 bases from V and 7 bases from J; bases unmatched to any gene: 7. The CDR3 is 13 residues long. CDR3: CSVEIGGKDEAFF. The CDR3 DNA is TGCAGCGTTGAAATAGGGGGCAAAGATGAAGCTTTCTTT. The full variable domain, its missing parts supplied by reference TRBV29-1 and TRBJ1-1, is SAVISQKPSRDICQRGTSLTIQCQVDSQVTMMFWYRQQPGQSLTLIATANQGSEATYESGFVIDKFPISRPNLTFSTLTVSNMSPEDSSIYLCSVEIGGKDEAFFGQGTRLTVV.

The rearrangement joins TRBV6-5 to TRBJ1-2; 9 nucleotides match TRBD1. Germline loops: CDR1 MNHEY, CDR2 SVGAGI. The CDR3 length is 12 residues. Trimming removed 7 bases from V and 4 bases from J; junction bases left unmatched: 1. The CDR3 bases are TGTGCCAGCAAGGACAGGGGCTATGGCTACACCTTC. It is translated as CASKDRGYGYTF.

The CDR3 loop is CASSLGRGYNEQFF. CDR3 DNA: TGTGCCAGCAGCTTGGGGCGGGGTTACAATGAGCAGTTCTTC. J is TRBJ2-1 and V is TRBV5-6, with a tentative D call TRBD2 (6 bases). The CDR3 has 14 residues. Trimming removed 0 bases from V and 4 bases from J, with 8 bases in between. Germline CDR1 reads SGHDT; CDR2 reads YYEEEE.

In regard to this clone: Since no conserved phenylalanine or tryptophan closes the CDR3, a read error is the likely cause. The DNA is left out, because the CDR3 cannot be placed on it with certainty; the CDR3 is given as TCRdb lists it. The rearrangement uses TRBV21-1 and TRBJ1-1. TRBV21-1 is a pseudogene. The CDR3 sequence runs 10 residues, both termini included. CDR3 loop: CASSKVTDRR.

This sequence joins TRBV7-9 and TRBJ1-1; D possibly corresponds to TRBD1 (6 bases). From germline, CDR1 is SEHNR and CDR2 FQNEAQ (reference sequence). V gave up 1 base and J gave up 6 bases, with 9 bases separating them. The CDR3 totals 13 residues. CDR3 residues: CASSLDRAAEAFF. As DNA, the CDR3 is TGTGCCAGCAGCTTAGACAGGGCTGCTGAAGCTTTCTTT.

This clone has a handful of counts. V usage is TRBV28 and J usage is TRBJ1-6, with 10 bases lining up with TRBD1. V lost 6 bases to trimming and J lost 9 bases; unmatched junction nucleotides: 2. CDR3 size: 13 residues. Germline V gene sequence: CDR1 MDHEN, CDR2 SYDVKM. In DNA form, the CDR3 reads TGTGCCAGCAGAGGGACAGGGGTTTCACCCCTCCACTTT. It codes for CASRGTGVSPLHF.

This clone was detected ten times or more. The gene calls are TRBV10-3 and TRBJ2-2; either TRBD1 or TRBD2 may fit D (5 bases each). The CDR3 sequence is 15 residues long. V was trimmed by 3 bases and J by 1 base, leaving 9 bases between them. Germline CDR1 reads ENHRY; CDR2 reads SYGVKD. The CDR3 nucleotides read TGTGCCATCAGTGACTATGGGGGGAACACCGGGGAGCTGTTTTTT. Protein sequence: CAISDYGGNTGELFF.

The V gene is TRBV7-2, the J gene TRBJ1-1; tentative D call: TRBD1 (6 bases). The CDR3 sequence is 13 residues long. V shed 4 bases and J shed 5 bases, with 11 bases lying between them. Germline V gene lookup returns CDR1 SGHTA and CDR2 FQGNSA. The CDR3 nucleotides are TGTGCCAGCAGCTGGAGGGGGAGGACTGAAGCTTTCTTT. Translation gives CASSWRGRTEAFF. Complete variable domain (other parts from reference TRBV7-2 and TRBJ1-1): GAGVSQSPSNKVTEKGKDVELRCDPISGHTALYWYRQSLGQGLEFLIYFQGNSAPDKSGLPSDRFSAERTGGSVSTLTIQRTQQEDSAVYLCASSWRGRTEAFFGQGTRLTVV.

This sequence joins TRBV7-8 and TRBJ2-7, with D maybe TRBD2 (6 bases). Trimming pared 1 base from V and 5 bases from J, leaving 18 bases between. The CDR3 sequence is 16 residues long. Germline CDR1 reads SGHVS; CDR2 reads FQNEAQ. CDR3 sequence: CASSLVKGTGRDEQYF. Here the CDR3 DNA reads TGTGCCAGCAGCTTAGTTAAAGGGACTGGCCGCGACGAGCAGTACTTC.

The chain employs TRBV19 and TRBJ2-2; possible D gene TRBD2, 5 bases. The CDR3 has 15 amino acids. Trimming took 6 bases from V and 0 from J, leaving 11 bases between them. Germline values: CDR1 LNHDA, CDR2 SQIVND (reference sequence). The CDR3 loop reads CASRWRTANTGELFF. For the CDR3, the DNA is TGTGCCAGTAGATGGAGGACGGCGAACACCGGGGAGCTGTTTTTT. Looking up the rest from reference TRBV19 and TRBJ2-2 gives the full variable domain: DGGITQSPKYLFRKEGQNVTLSCEQNLNHDAMYWYRQDPGQGLRLIYYSQIVNDFQKGDIAEGYSVSREKKESFPLTVTSAQKNPTAFYLCASRWRTANTGELFFGEGSRLTVL.

This chain joins TRBV4-3 and TRBJ2-3, with 13 bases that match TRBD2. The V segment lost 4 bases and the J segment 6 bases; nucleotides outside the gene matches: 7. CDR1 and CDR2 from the germline V gene are LGHNA and YSLEER. CDR3 length: 16 amino acids. The CDR3 DNA follows: TGCGCCAGCAGCCCGGGACTAGCGGGGAGAAGGGATACGCAGTATTTT. Its protein is CASSPGLAGRRDTQYF.